Each of the 28 T cell receptor beta chains below was sequenced from the same sample in a study of T cell responses to AZD1222 COVID-19 vaccine. TCRdb keeps only in-frame clones here, not all; method: immunoSEQ multiplex PCR. The sample has roughly 180,000 clones, approximately 87% seen once. The sequencing used peripheral blood, collected on day 0 of MenACWY control vaccination. The source of these receptors is an adult in good health.

This chain joins TRBV9 and TRBJ2-5, with 9 bases identical to TRBD2. Germline values: CDR1 SGDLS, CDR2 YYNGEE. The CDR3 contains 17 residues. Unmatched junction bases numbered 7, after V lost 0 bases and J lost 1 base. CDR3 nucleotide sequence: TGTGCCAGCAGCGTAGATCCAGCGGGGGGACTCCAAGAGACCCAGTACTTC. Protein: CASSVDPAGGLQETQYF.

The table lists this clone with a few counts. The chain carries TRBV11-3 and TRBJ1-6; D call uncertain. Trimming took off 3 bases at V and 3 bases at J, with 12 bases between the two ends. This CDR3 has 16 amino acids. Germline CDR1 is SGHNT and CDR2 is YENEEA. CDR3: CASSFPRSVYNSPLHF. The CDR3 bases are TGTGCCAGCAGCTTCCCTAGGTCCGTCTATAATTCACCCCTCCACTTT. Drawing the rest from reference TRBV11-3 and TRBJ1-6, the complete variable domain is EAGVVQSPRYKIIEKKQPVAFWCNPISGHNTLYWYLQNLGQGPELLIRYENEEAVDDSQLPKDRFSAERLKGVDSTLKIQPAELGDSAVYLCASSFPRSVYNSPLHFGNGTRLTVT.

The chain has TRBV2 and TRBJ1-3; no reliable D call. V gave up 9 bases and J gave up 4 bases, with 13 bases separating them. This CDR3 is built from 13 residues. The germline V gene has CDR1 SNHLY and CDR2 FYNNEI. The DNA of the CDR3 is TGTGCCAGTCTAGCCCCCTCCGGAAACACCATATATTTT. The encoded protein is CASLAPSGNTIYF. Combining the CDR3 with reference TRBV2 and TRBJ1-3 gives the whole variable domain EPEVTQTPSHQVTQMGQEVILRCVPISNHLYFYWYRQILGQKVEFLVSFYNNEISEKSEIFDDQFSVERPDGSNFTLKIRSTKLEDSAMYFCASLAPSGNTIYFGEGSWLTVV.

This chain uses TRBV28 with TRBJ2-7; 10 bases align to TRBD1. The J segment lost 4 bases and the V segment lost 7 bases, leaving 10 bases of the junction unmatched. The CDR3 sequence is 15 residues long. Germline values: CDR1 MDHEN, CDR2 SYDVKM. Here the CDR3 reads CASIKRGTGVYEQYF. The CDR3 nucleotides read TGTGCCAGCATTAAAAGGGGGACAGGGGTGTACGAGCAGTACTTC. Full variable domain (rest looked up from reference TRBV28 and TRBJ2-7): DVKVTQSSRYLVKRTGEKVFLECVQDMDHENMFWYRQDPGLGLRLIYFSYDVKMKEKGDIPEGYSVSREKKERFSLILESASTNQTSMYLCASIKRGTGVYEQYFGPGTRLTVT.

V and J are TRBV5-4 and TRBJ1-6; TRBD1 matches at 8 bases. Trimming removed 5 bases from V and 3 bases from J; junction bases left unmatched: 4. Germline assignment: CDR1 SGHNT and CDR2 YYREEE (reference sequence). The CDR3 sequence is 15 residues long. CDR3 nucleotide sequence: TGTGCCAGCAGTCAACAGGGGGGCTATAATTCACCCCTCCACTTT. Translated, it gives CASSQQGGYNSPLHF.

This clone was observed a few times. V usage is TRBV2 and J usage is TRBJ2-1; 8 bases agree with TRBD2. V was pared by 6 bases and J by 0 bases, with 4 bases of the junction left unmatched. This CDR3 spans 15 amino acids. Germline lookup yields CDR1 SNHLY and CDR2 FYNNEI. The CDR3 sequence: CASRRGGSSYNEQFF. The CDR3, as DNA: TGTGCCAGCAGACGCGGGGGGAGCTCCTACAATGAGCAGTTCTTC.

V gene TRBV6-5 combines with J gene TRBJ1-1, with TRBD1 matching over 9 bases. Germline V gene data show CDR1 as MNHEY and CDR2 as SVGAGI. V was clipped by 6 bases and J by 0 bases; unmatched bases: 5. The CDR3 sequence is 15 residues long. Here the CDR3 DNA reads TGTGCCAGCAGAAGACAGGGGGGAGTGAACACTGAAGCTTTCTTT. This codes for CASRRQGGVNTEAFF.

Details on this clone: The sample carries other DNA sequences with the same CDR3. This chain joins TRBV7-3 and TRBJ2-2; D is unclear. V was shortened by 2 bases and J by 2 bases, with 3 bases between the two germline ends. This CDR3 has 13 amino acids. Germline CDR1 and CDR2: SGHTA and FQGTGA. The DNA of the CDR3 is TGTGCCAGCAGCTTATCCAACACCGGGGAGCTGTTTTTT. This codes for CASSLSNTGELFF.

V usage is TRBV5-1 and J usage is TRBJ1-1; 7 bases are a match to TRBD1. This CDR3 is 17 amino acids long. Germline CDR1 reads SGHRS; CDR2 reads YFSETQ. V lost 0 bases to trimming and J lost 2 bases; unmatched junction nucleotides: 10. CDR3 region: CASSLGGTAGTNTEAFF. The CDR3 bases are TGCGCCAGCAGCTTGGGAGGGACAGCCGGTACTAACACTGAAGCTTTCTTT.

This clone was recorded a few times. The chain carries TRBV3-1 (or the pseudogene TRBV3-2) and TRBJ1-3; a possible D gene is TRBD1 (6 bases). V was shortened by 4 bases and J by 6 bases, with 13 bases between the two germline ends. Germline loops: CDR1 LGHDT, CDR2 YNNKEL (reference sequence). The CDR3 is 14 amino acids. CDR3 in DNA: TGTGCCAGCAGCCCGACAGGAAACGAAAACACCATATATTTT. It encodes CASSPTGNENTIYF.

The V gene is TRBV7-8, the J gene TRBJ1-5; tentative D call: TRBD1 (6 bases). Deletions cut 2 bases from V and 6 bases from J, with 17 bases between. This CDR3 has 16 residues. Germline lookup yields CDR1 SGHVS and CDR2 FQNEAQ. The CDR3 sequence is CASSLLQRGQGQPQHF. The CDR3, as DNA: TGTGCCAGCAGCTTATTACAACGGGGGCAAGGTCAGCCCCAGCATTTT.

V gene TRBV28 combines with J gene TRBJ2-7; 7 nucleotides match TRBD1. Trimming at V came to 6 bases and at J to 6 bases, leaving 11 bases not matched to a gene. This CDR3 has 14 residues. Germline V gene lookup returns CDR1 MDHEN and CDR2 SYDVKM. The chain's CDR3 is CASSLTYRGGEQYF. CDR3 sequence (DNA): TGTGCCAGCAGCCTAACCTACAGGGGCGGCGAGCAGTACTTC.

As for this clone: No conserved phenylalanine or tryptophan is present at the end of the CDR3, so a read error is the likely explanation. Because the CDR3's place on the DNA is in doubt, the DNA is left out and the CDR3 is given as listed by TCRdb. The chain is built from TRBV2 and TRBJ2-2; the table's D call TRBD2 went unverified against the DNA. The germline V gene has CDR1 SNHLY and CDR2 FYNNEI. The CDR3 adds up to 8 amino acids, both ends counted. This CDR3 is CASSDLSG.

This clone appeared once. The chain carries TRBV28 and TRBJ2-7; D ambiguous. Germline CDR1 MDHEN, CDR2 SYDVKM. This CDR3 region has 12 residues. V gave up 7 bases and J gave up 0 bases, with 7 bases separating them. CDR3 DNA sequence: TGTGCCAGCAATACTGCCTCCTACGAGCAGTACTTC. Amino acids: CASNTASYEQYF.

The rearrangement links TRBV7-9 to TRBJ1-4; D is unresolved. Germline assignment: CDR1 SEHNR and CDR2 FQNEAQ (reference sequence). With 5 bases removed from V and 7 bases from J, the gap between germline ends came to 20 bases. The CDR3 is 16 residues long. The CDR3 is CASSTSSRRPIEKLFF. The CDR3 DNA is TGTGCCAGCAGCACATCAAGCAGGCGGCCCATTGAAAAACTGTTTTTT.

The V gene is TRBV6-2 or TRBV6-3, the J gene TRBJ2-7, with D possibly being TRBD1 (6 bases). Germline V lookup: CDR1 MNHEY, CDR2 SVGEGT. The length of the CDR3 is 15 residues. The ends were cut back, 0 bases at V and 2 bases at J, with 11 bases in the middle. CDR3 in DNA: TGTGCCAGCAGTTACTCCCACGGGACAACCTACGAGCAGTACTTC. Translated, it gives CASSYSHGTTYEQYF.

The chain links TRBV29-1 to TRBJ2-1; D is ambiguous. This CDR3 comprises 15 residues. Germline V gene lookup returns CDR1 SQVTM and CDR2 ANQGSEA. Between the trimmed V and J ends, which lost 2 bases and 0 bases, there was a span of 11 bases. CDR3: CSVEWTPSSYNEQFF. CDR3 in DNA: TGCAGCGTTGAATGGACCCCGAGCTCCTACAATGAGCAGTTCTTC.

The J gene is TRBJ2-7, the V gene TRBV4-1; TRBD2 might be the D (5 bases). Germline-derived CDR1 and CDR2 are MGHRA and YSYEKL. This CDR3 is 14 amino acids long. Trimming cost V 3 bases and J 4 bases, with 13 bases left between them. The CDR3 spells CASSQASGRYEQYF. The CDR3 bases are TGCGCCAGCAGCCAGGCCAGCGGTAGGTACGAGCAGTACTTC.

This chain links TRBV27 with TRBJ2-7, with TRBD1 matching 9 bases. Germline V CDR1 and CDR2: MNHEY, SMNVEV (reference sequence). This CDR3 has 14 residues. Germline trimming cut 5 bases from V and 6 bases from J; bases unmatched to any gene: 8. Written as DNA, the CDR3 is TGTGCCAGCAGTGGCCCGGGACAGGGCGGCGAGCAGTACTTC. Translation gives CASSGPGQGGEQYF.

The chain has TRBV7-9 and TRBJ2-3, with 13 bases aligning to TRBD2. The CDR3 runs to 18 residues. Germline loops: CDR1 SEHNR, CDR2 FQNEAQ (reference sequence). J was trimmed by 5 bases and V by 5 bases; bases with no gene match: 13. DNA of the CDR3: TGTGCCAGCAGCCATCCACCCGGGACTAGCGGGATGATAGATACGCAGTATTTT. Protein sequence: CASSHPPGTSGMIDTQYF.

In this sample, this clone turned up once. V usage is TRBV5-1 and J usage is TRBJ1-6, with 11 bases fitting TRBD1. The germline gives CDR1 SGHRS, CDR2 YFSETQ. The CDR3 length is 16 residues. V lost 6 bases to trimming and J lost 9 bases; unmatched junction nucleotides: 11. The DNA of the CDR3 is TGCGCCAGCACCCCCTTCCGGGACAGGGGGGTTTCACCCCTCCACTTT. Translated, it gives CASTPFRDRGVSPLHF.

V usage is TRBV28 and J usage is TRBJ2-2, with D perhaps given as TRBD1 or TRBD2 (5 bases each). The CDR3 sequence is 12 residues long. The V gene lost 4 bases and the J gene lost 5 bases, with 5 bases spanning the gap. Germline loops: CDR1 MDHEN, CDR2 SYDVKM. The CDR3, as DNA: TGTGCCAGCAGTTGGGGGACCGGGGAGCTGTTTTTT. This translates into CASSWGTGELFF. Drawing the rest from reference TRBV28 and TRBJ2-2, the complete variable domain is DVKVTQSSRYLVKRTGEKVFLECVQDMDHENMFWYRQDPGLGLRLIYFSYDVKMKEKGDIPEGYSVSREKKERFSLILESASTNQTSMYLCASSWGTGELFFGEGSRLTVL.

The CDR3 DNA is TGTGCCAGCAGCTCCCCTCGACTAGCGGGGGGGCAAGAGACCCAGTACTTC. It translates to CASSSPRLAGGQETQYF. The chain combines TRBV11-2 with TRBJ2-5, with 14 bases matching TRBD2. Looked up from germline, CDR1 is SGHAT and CDR2 is FQNNGV. CDR3 size: 17 residues. The V gene end was trimmed by 4 bases and the J gene end by 2 bases; junction bases not matched to a gene: 6.

The J gene is TRBJ1-6, the V gene TRBV7-8; 10 positions match TRBD1. This CDR3 is built from 16 residues. Looked up from germline, CDR1 is SGHVS and CDR2 is FQNEAQ. Trimming cost V 1 base and J 7 bases; bases outside gene matches: 4. CDR3 protein: CASSLGGQGMNSPLHF. CDR3 coding DNA: TGTGCCAGCAGCTTAGGGGGACAGGGGATGAATTCACCCCTCCACTTT. Combining the CDR3 with reference TRBV7-8 and TRBJ1-6 gives the whole variable domain GAGVSQSPRYKVAKRGQDVALRCDPISGHVSLFWYQQALGQGPEFLTYFQNEAQLDKSGLPSDRFFAERPEGSVSTLKIQRTQQEDSAVYLCASSLGGQGMNSPLHFGNGTRLTVT.

The genes are TRBV6-6 and TRBJ1-2; D ambiguous. The germline V and J ends were trimmed by 3 bases and 8 bases, with 19 bases remaining between them. Germline lookup yields CDR1 MNHNY and CDR2 SVGAGI (reference sequence). This CDR3 region has 15 residues. The CDR3 here is CASSYAPVEAQGYTF. The DNA of the CDR3 is TGTGCCAGCAGTTATGCCCCCGTGGAGGCTCAGGGCTACACCTTC.

Written as DNA, the CDR3 is TGTGCCAGCAGCGGGACAGGGTCGGGAGAGCAGTACTTC. This sequence encodes CASSGTGSGEQYF. The chain joins TRBV9 to TRBJ2-7; TRBD1 aligns across 8 bases. The germline V gene encodes CDR1 SGDLS and CDR2 YYNGEE. The ends lost 3 bases at V and 7 bases at J; junction bases unmatched: 6. The CDR3 totals 13 residues.

The DNA for the CDR3 is TGCGCCAGCAGTCAAACATCCGAGACAGGGACGTCCTACGAGCAGTACTTC. Translation: CASSQTSETGTSYEQYF. The chain is built from TRBV23-1 and TRBJ2-7; TRBD1 aligns across 7 bases. TRBV23-1 is filed as an ORF, its function uncertain. The CDR3 is 17 residues long. V gave up 2 bases and J gave up 1 base; unmatched junction bases: 11.

This clone has just one count. CDR3 residues: CASSPPYRGHEQYF. DNA of the CDR3: TGTGCCAGCAGCCCCCCCTACAGGGGGCACGAGCAGTACTTC. The V gene is TRBV14, the J gene TRBJ2-7, with 9 bases identical to TRBD1. V dropped 4 bases and J dropped 5; count of bases not matched to a gene: 6. This CDR3 spans 14 amino acids. Germline CDR1 and CDR2: SGHDN and FVKESK.